This T cell receptor (beta chain) is from a study of T cell responses to AZD1222 COVID-19 vaccine. The protocol was immunoSEQ multiplex PCR, while the TCRdb copy is restricted to in-frame clones and leaves out a portion. This sample has some 180,000 clones; approximately 95% occur once, and the top ten carry approximately 0.98%. The germline V and J ends were trimmed by 2 bases and 2 bases, with 6 bases remaining between them. The CDR3 spans 13 residues. The germline V gene encodes CDR1 LNHDA and CDR2 SQIVND (reference sequence). Findings of the study overall: Spike-wide vaccine-associated CD4 TCRs dominated at 160-218 and 743-854. The number of AZD1222 recipients seropositive at baseline was only 6 or 7. Repertoire samples came only from after the peak T cell response. The donor group comprised mostly white British people and more females; the analysis possibly underestimated clonal diversity.

Comments on this clone: The antigen is unknown.

This chain uses TRBV19 with TRBJ1-1, with no clear D. The sequencing here drew on peripheral blood, taken 28 days after the second dose of the MenACWY control vaccine. This sequence was found in an adult who received the MenACWY meningococcal vaccine as a control. As DNA, the CDR3 is TGTGCCAGTAGTATACAGAAAAACACTGAAGCTTTCTTT. This translates into CASSIQKNTEAFF.